The clone carrying this TCR beta chain was recorded a few times. What it binds is unknown. The lymph nodes were axillary draining lymph nodes from breast cancer patients. These data are taken from a study of breast tumors, draining lymph nodes, adjacent tissues. Findings and caveats of the study: Luminal-like breast cancer showed significantly greater tumor-nontumor repertoire similarity than basal-like breast cancer did. That most tumor T cells come from lymph nodes remained unproven. Tumor TCR diversity was below lymph nodes but above nontumor tissue.

MiXCR was run by TCRdb on the multiplex PCR reads, yielding one entry per CDR3 protein. The profile covers around 290,000 distinct CDR3 sequences, with around 30% appearing a single time and more than 1% taken by the ten largest. The CDR3 is 12 residues long. Trimming left V 5 bases short and J 10 bases short, with 14 bases between. The V and J genes are TRBV12-3 or TRBV12-4 and TRBJ1-1, with D unresolved. The sequenced sample consisted of axillary lymph node tissue. This TCR was recovered from a female donor with breast cancer. Some clones in this sample may be carry-over from other donors' samples. CDR3 in DNA: TGTGCCAGCAGTAACGATCCCTGGACAGCTTTCTTT. This translates into CASSNDPWTAFF.